The 26 T cell receptor beta chains reported below all come from one sample, sequenced in a study of blood T cells in healthy people across ages. A second about 7 to 12 cycle PCR used barcoded and J-beta primers. TCRdb used MiXCR to reprocess the 5' RACE reads, holding one entry per CDR3 protein. The sample consists of under 2 million distinct CDR3 sequences, around 35% of them appearing once. The source material was blood. The source is a woman in her thirties in good health.

A word on this clonotype: Just one base apart from a much larger clone, this may be a read error. The rearrangement joins TRBV12-3 or TRBV12-4 to TRBJ2-3; 8 bases align to TRBD2. CDR3 size: 15 residues. As DNA, the CDR3 is TGTGCCAGCAGTTTGTCCAGCGGGAGTGGAGATGCGCAGTATTTT. It encodes CASSLSSGSGDAQYF.

The rearrangement links TRBV28 to TRBJ1-3; 11 nucleotides align to TRBD1. This CDR3 comprises 15 residues. Germline CDR1 and CDR2: MDHEN and SYDVKM. J was trimmed by 0 bases and V by 8 bases; bases with no gene match: 3. CDR3 coding DNA: TGTGCCAGCGGGGGACAGGGGGGCTCTGGAAACACCATATATTTT. It encodes CASGGQGGSGNTIYF.

A few counts support this clonotype. Possible read error: a much larger clone is one base away. CDR3 DNA: TGTGCCAGCAACTCCCTCGGGGACGCTTCGGGTGAAGCTTTCTTT. Its translation: CASNSLGDASGEAFF. The chain is built from TRBV6-6 and TRBJ1-1, with a possible D match to TRBD1 (5 bases). The V and J ends lost 7 bases and 7 bases respectively, with 22 bases between them. This CDR3 region has 15 residues. Germline V gene data show CDR1 as MNHNY and CDR2 as SVGAGI (reference sequence).

This clonotype was observed a few times. This chain uses TRBV27 with TRBJ2-4, with 13 nucleotides matching TRBD2. The J call is uncertain, as TRBJ2-7 better fits the DNA end. The CDR3 length is 15 residues. From germline, CDR1 is MNHEY and CDR2 SMNVEV (reference sequence). The CDR3 bases are TGTGCCAGCAGGATGGGACTAGCGGGGTACTACGAGCAGTACTTC. As protein: CASRMGLAGYYEQYF.

A few counts support this clonotype. The gene calls are TRBV4-1 and TRBJ2-6; D is perhaps TRBD1 or TRBD2 (5 bases each). The germline V gene encodes CDR1 MGHRA and CDR2 YSYEKL. The V and J ends lost 0 bases and 0 bases respectively, with 9 bases between them. This CDR3 comprises 17 residues. CDR3: CASSQESGSSGANVLTF. CDR3 sequence (DNA): TGCGCCAGCAGCCAAGAATCAGGGAGCTCTGGGGCCAACGTCCTGACTTTC.

This clonotype has at least ten counts. The CDR3 nucleotides are TGCAGCGTAACCGGGACGGATAGCAATCAGCCCCAGCATTTT. Protein sequence: CSVTGTDSNQPQHF. The V gene is TRBV29-1, the J gene TRBJ1-5; D might be TRBD1 (5 bases). The CDR3 length is 14 residues. Trimming shortened V by 6 bases and J by 0 bases, and 12 bases separated the two germline ends. Germline CDR1 and CDR2: SQVTM and ANQGSEA.

This clonotype was found a few times. This chain links TRBV9 with TRBJ2-1, with TRBD2 matching over 11 bases. Germline V CDR1 and CDR2: SGDLS, YYNGEE. V lost 3 bases, J lost 14 bases, and 10 bases stayed unmatched. CDR3 length: 14 residues. The CDR3 region has the DNA TGTGCCAGCAGCGCCGGGACTAGCGGTCATTCGGAGTTCTTC. Its translation is CASSAGTSGHSEFF.

This clonotype was recorded a few times. The chain uses TRBV11-2 and TRBJ2-1; D not resolved. The CDR3 is made up of 14 amino acids. CDR1 and CDR2 (germline): SGHAT, FQNNGV. V lost 5 bases and J lost 2, with 10 bases in between. The CDR3: CASSPGDTYNEQFF. The CDR3 DNA is TGTGCCAGCAGCCCCGGTGACACCTACAATGAGCAGTTCTTC. The full variable domain, in which reference TRBV11-2 and TRBJ2-1 provide the parts outside the CDR3, is EAGVAQSPRYKIIEKRQSVAFWCNPISGHATLYWYQQILGQGPKLLIQFQNNGVVDDSQLPKDRFSAERLKGVDSTLKIQPAKLEDSAVYLCASSPGDTYNEQFFGPGTRLTVL.

This clonotype was seen a single time. Mismatch with germline at one junction end may stem from a read error. The rearrangement joins TRBV20-1 to TRBJ1-5; D perhaps matches TRBD1 (5 bases). The CDR3 spans 15 residues. Germline V lookup: CDR1 DFQATT, CDR2 SNEGSKA (reference sequence). The CDR3 nucleotides are TGCAGTGCTACCGGGGCGAGTTGGGGCAATCAGCCTCAGCATTTT. This encodes CSATGASWGNQPQHF.

In this sample, this clonotype turned up once. J is TRBJ1-5 and V is TRBV20-1, with 8 bases identical to TRBD1. Unmatched junction bases numbered 7, after V lost 6 bases and J lost 3 bases. The CDR3 is made up of 14 amino acids. Per germline, CDR1 DFQATT and CDR2 SNEGSKA (reference sequence). CDR3 loop: CSAPDRANNQPQHF. CDR3 bases: TGCAGTGCACCGGACAGGGCTAACAATCAGCCCCAGCATTTT.

V is TRBV4-1 and J is TRBJ1-2; D may be TRBD1 (6 bases). With 1 base removed from V and 6 bases from J, the gap between germline ends came to 12 bases. The CDR3 length is 14 residues. The germline CDR1 and CDR2 sequences are MGHRA and YSYEKL. This chain's CDR3 is CASSQGGQPHGYTF. In DNA, the CDR3 is TGCGCCAGCAGCCAAGGTGGACAGCCCCATGGCTACACCTTC.

This clonotype was observed a handful of times. V gene TRBV9 combines with J gene TRBJ2-3, with no clear D. Per germline, CDR1 SGDLS and CDR2 YYNGEE. The CDR3 totals 14 residues. V was trimmed by 0 bases and J by 5 bases, leaving 10 bases between them. DNA for the CDR3: TGTGCCAGCAGCGTAGCGAACTCCTTAGATACGCAGTATTTT. Translated, it gives CASSVANSLDTQYF.

This chain uses TRBV4-1 with TRBJ2-3; TRBD2 matches 9 bases. Germline CDR1 reads MGHRA; CDR2 reads YSYEKL. V lost 2 bases to trimming and J lost 6 bases; unmatched junction nucleotides: 9. The CDR3 runs to 16 residues. In nucleotides, the CDR3 is TGCGCCAGCAGCCAAAGCGGGGGGCAACGGGGGGATACGCAGTATTTT. This codes for CASSQSGGQRGDTQYF.

The chain is built from TRBV7-9 and TRBJ1-4, with 7 bases identical to TRBD1. The germline V gene encodes CDR1 SEHNR and CDR2 FQNEAQ (reference sequence). The V segment lost 5 bases and the J segment 5 bases; nucleotides outside the gene matches: 17. The CDR3 runs 18 residues. CDR3: CASSRRNPGGGANEKLFF. CDR3 bases: TGTGCCAGCAGCCGGCGGAATCCAGGAGGGGGCGCCAATGAAAAACTGTTTTTT.

The gene calls are TRBV6-6 and TRBJ1-5, with D possibly TRBD1 on 5 matching bases. This CDR3 has 16 residues. Looked up from germline, CDR1 is MNHNY and CDR2 is SVGAGI (reference sequence). Trimming left V 2 bases short and J 4 bases short, with 15 bases between. The DNA for the CDR3 is TGTGCCAGCAGTTACGGAGTAAGGGGTGTGAATCAGCCCCAGCATTTT. Translated, it gives CASSYGVRGVNQPQHF.

CDR3 amino acids: CASKGLAGPNEQFF. Written as DNA, the CDR3 is TGTGCCAGCAAGGGACTAGCGGGGCCGAATGAGCAGTTCTTC. The chain uses TRBV2 and TRBJ2-1, with 13 bases lining up with TRBD2. Germline trimming cut 7 bases from V and 7 bases from J; bases unmatched to any gene: 4. Germline CDR1 reads SNHLY; CDR2 reads FYNNEI. The CDR3 runs 14 residues.

The chain couples TRBV19 to TRBJ1-2, with D hard to call. Trimming shortened V by 3 bases and J by 2 bases, and 7 bases separated the two germline ends. This CDR3 has 13 residues. Germline V gene lookup returns CDR1 LNHDA and CDR2 SQIVND (reference sequence). The CDR3: CASSIRRNYGYTF. The CDR3 nucleotides read TGTGCCAGTAGTATCCGGCGGAACTATGGCTACACCTTC.

The V gene is TRBV29-1, the J gene TRBJ2-5; 13 positions match TRBD2. This CDR3 contains 15 residues. The ends lost 8 bases at V and 5 bases at J; junction bases unmatched: 11. Germline lookup yields CDR1 SQVTM and CDR2 ANQGSEA. The CDR3 DNA reads TGCAGCTACGCTGGACTAGCGGGAGACAGTGAGACCCAGTACTTC. It encodes CSYAGLAGDSETQYF.

As regards this clonotype: An end of the junction does not agree with germline; a read error may underlie this. The V and J genes are TRBV6-2 or TRBV6-3 and TRBJ1-4, with 12 bases that match TRBD1. Germline V gene lookup returns CDR1 MNHEY and CDR2 SVGEGT. The CDR3 length is 20 residues. CDR3 sequence: CASSPGDWTGTGGIMEKRFF. The CDR3 DNA follows: TGTGCCAGCAGTCCGGGAGATTGGACCGGGACAGGGGGCATTATGGAAAAACGGTTTTTT.

V gene TRBV20-1 combines with J gene TRBJ2-7; D call uncertain. The germline gives CDR1 DFQATT, CDR2 SNEGSKA (reference sequence). Trimming removed 5 bases from V and 5 bases from J, with 19 bases in between. The CDR3 runs 14 residues. The CDR3 DNA follows: TGCAGTGCTCCGGTCCCTCGGGCAGGAAACGAGCAGTACTTC. It encodes CSAPVPRAGNEQYF.

This chain joins TRBV6-6 and TRBJ2-7; 12 positions match TRBD1. Germline-derived CDR1 and CDR2 are MNHNY and SVGAGI (reference sequence). V trimming: 6 bases; J trimming: 4 bases; junction bases outside the gene matches: 10. The CDR3 sequence is 16 residues long. DNA for the CDR3: TGTGCCAGCAGCCCGGGACAGGGGGCCCCAATTTACGAGCAGTACTTC. Translated: CASSPGQGAPIYEQYF.

This clonotype has a handful of counts. The chain couples TRBV27 to TRBJ2-5; TRBD1 matches at 10 bases. With V trimmed by 8 bases and J by 4 bases, 13 bases remained unmatched. The CDR3 is made up of 16 amino acids. Germline V gives CDR1 MNHEY, CDR2 SMNVEV (reference sequence). CDR3 amino acids: CASLPSGTGVVETQYF. CDR3 nucleotides: TGTGCCAGCCTTCCCTCCGGGACAGGGGTGGTAGAGACCCAGTACTTC.

The chain carries TRBV7-3 and TRBJ2-5; D might be TRBD1 (6 bases). The assigned J gene may be wrong: the sequence end matches TRBJ2-7 better. Germline CDR1 SGHTA, CDR2 FQGTGA. This CDR3 is 14 amino acids long. CDR3 coding DNA: TGTGCCAGCAGGGACAGTTCAAACACCTACGAGCAGTACTTC. It translates to CASRDSSNTYEQYF.

V gene TRBV9 combines with J gene TRBJ2-3; 12 nucleotides line up with TRBD2. CDR1 SGDLS and CDR2 YYNGEE come from the germline V gene. The CDR3 totals 16 residues. Losses at the gene ends were 3 bases for V and 4 bases for J; bases not matched to a gene: 6. In DNA, the CDR3 is TGTGCCAGCAGCGACCTGACTAGCGGGAGCGCAGATACGCAGTATTTT. Protein product: CASSDLTSGSADTQYF.

This clonotype was counted only a few times. The chain couples TRBV5-1 to TRBJ2-2, with TRBD2 identical over 7 bases. Trimming removed 2 bases from V and 7 bases from J; junction bases left unmatched: 8. The CDR3 runs to 15 residues. Germline V CDR1 and CDR2: SGHRS, YFSETQ. CDR3 sequence (DNA): TGCGCCAGCAGCTTAAATGGCGGGACTAACGGGGAGCTGTTTTTT. This gives the protein CASSLNGGTNGELFF.

The chain carries TRBV20-1 and TRBJ2-3, with TRBD2 identical over 15 bases. The germline V gene has CDR1 DFQATT and CDR2 SNEGSKA (reference sequence). V dropped 6 bases and J dropped 4; count of bases not matched to a gene: 11. The CDR3 runs to 17 residues. CDR3 bases: TGCAGTGCAAACCCCCGGACTAGCGGGAGGGCCGCAGATACGCAGTATTTT. It translates to CSANPRTSGRAADTQYF.